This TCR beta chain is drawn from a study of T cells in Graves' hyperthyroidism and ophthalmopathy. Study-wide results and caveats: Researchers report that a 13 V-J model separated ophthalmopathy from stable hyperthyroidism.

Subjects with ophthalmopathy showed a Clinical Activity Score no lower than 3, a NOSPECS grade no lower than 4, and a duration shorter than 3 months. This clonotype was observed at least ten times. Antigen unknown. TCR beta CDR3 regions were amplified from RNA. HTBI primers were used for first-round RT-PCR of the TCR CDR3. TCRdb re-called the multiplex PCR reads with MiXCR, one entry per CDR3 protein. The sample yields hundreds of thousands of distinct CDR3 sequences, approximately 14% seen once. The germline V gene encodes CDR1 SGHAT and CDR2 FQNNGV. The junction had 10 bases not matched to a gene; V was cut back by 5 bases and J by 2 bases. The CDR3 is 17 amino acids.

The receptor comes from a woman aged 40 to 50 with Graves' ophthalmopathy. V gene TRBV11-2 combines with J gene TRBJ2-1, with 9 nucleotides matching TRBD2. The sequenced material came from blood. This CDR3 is CASSRQNSGSAYNEQFF. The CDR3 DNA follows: TGTGCCAGCAGCCGCCAGAATAGCGGGAGCGCCTACAATGAGCAGTTCTTC.